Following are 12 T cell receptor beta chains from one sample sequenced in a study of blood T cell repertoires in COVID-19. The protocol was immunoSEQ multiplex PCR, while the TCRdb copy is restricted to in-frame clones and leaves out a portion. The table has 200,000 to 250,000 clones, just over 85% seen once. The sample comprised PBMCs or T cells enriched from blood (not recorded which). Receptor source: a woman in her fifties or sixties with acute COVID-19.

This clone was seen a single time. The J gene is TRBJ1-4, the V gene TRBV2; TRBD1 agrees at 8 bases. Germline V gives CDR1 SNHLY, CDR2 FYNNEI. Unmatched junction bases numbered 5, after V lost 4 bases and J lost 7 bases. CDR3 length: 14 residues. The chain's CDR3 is CASSGQGLSEKLFF. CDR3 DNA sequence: TGTGCCAGCAGTGGACAGGGGCTCAGTGAAAAACTGTTTTTT.

The CDR3 spells CASSTGLSTDTQYF. The CDR3 nucleotides read TGTGCCAGTAGTACCGGACTGAGCACAGATACGCAGTATTTT. This sequence joins TRBV19 and TRBJ2-3, with D possibly being TRBD2 (5 bases). V was shortened by 4 bases and J by 0 bases, with 8 bases between the two germline ends. The CDR3 sequence is 14 residues long. CDR1 and CDR2 from the germline V gene are LNHDA and SQIVND (reference sequence).

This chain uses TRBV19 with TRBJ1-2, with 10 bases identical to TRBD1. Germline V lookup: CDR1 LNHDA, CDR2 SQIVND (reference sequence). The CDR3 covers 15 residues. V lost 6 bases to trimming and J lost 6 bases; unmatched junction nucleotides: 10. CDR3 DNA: TGTGCCAGTAGCAACCACGGGACAGGGGTTAATGGCTACACCTTC. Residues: CASSNHGTGVNGYTF. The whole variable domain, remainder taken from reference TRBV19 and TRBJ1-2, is DGGITQSPKYLFRKEGQNVTLSCEQNLNHDAMYWYRQDPGQGLRLIYYSQIVNDFQKGDIAEGYSVSREKKESFPLTVTSAQKNPTAFYLCASSNHGTGVNGYTFGSGTRLTVV.

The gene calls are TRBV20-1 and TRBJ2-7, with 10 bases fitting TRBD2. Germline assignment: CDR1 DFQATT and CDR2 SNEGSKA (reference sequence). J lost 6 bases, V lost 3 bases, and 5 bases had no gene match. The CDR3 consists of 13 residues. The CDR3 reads CSASLVAGGEQYF. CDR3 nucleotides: TGCAGTGCTAGTTTGGTAGCGGGAGGCGAGCAGTACTTC.

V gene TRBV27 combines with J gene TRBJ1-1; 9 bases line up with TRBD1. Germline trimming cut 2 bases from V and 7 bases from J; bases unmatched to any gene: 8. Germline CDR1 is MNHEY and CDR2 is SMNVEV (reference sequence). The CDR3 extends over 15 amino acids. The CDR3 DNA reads TGTGCCAGCAGTTTAGCCGGGACAGGGTATGGTGAAGCTTTCTTT. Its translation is CASSLAGTGYGEAFF.

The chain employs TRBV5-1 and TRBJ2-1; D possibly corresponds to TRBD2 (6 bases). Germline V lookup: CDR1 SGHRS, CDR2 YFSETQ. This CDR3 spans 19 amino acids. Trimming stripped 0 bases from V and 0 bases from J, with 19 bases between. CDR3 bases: TGCGCCAGCAGCTTGGGAGGGATGGAGGGACTGGGCTCCTACAATGAGCAGTTCTTC. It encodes CASSLGGMEGLGSYNEQFF.

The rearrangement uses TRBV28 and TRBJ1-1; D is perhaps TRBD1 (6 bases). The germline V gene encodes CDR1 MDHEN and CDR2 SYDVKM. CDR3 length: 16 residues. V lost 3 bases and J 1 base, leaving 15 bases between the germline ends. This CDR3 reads CASSLGGAGRNTEAFF. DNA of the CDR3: TGTGCCAGCAGTTTGGGGGGGGCGGGGCGGAACACTGAAGCTTTCTTT.

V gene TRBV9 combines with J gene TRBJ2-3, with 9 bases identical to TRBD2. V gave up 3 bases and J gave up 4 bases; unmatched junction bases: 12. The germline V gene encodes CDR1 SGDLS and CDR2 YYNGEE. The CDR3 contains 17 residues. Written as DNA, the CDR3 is TGTGCCAGCAGCGCCGGGGGTAGCGGGAGTGGCGCAGATACGCAGTATTTT. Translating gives CASSAGGSGSGADTQYF. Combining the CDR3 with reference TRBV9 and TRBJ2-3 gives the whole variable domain DSGVTQTPKHLITATGQRVTLRCSPRSGDLSVYWYQQSLDQGLQFLIQYYNGEERAKGNILERFSAQQFPDLHSELNLSSLELGDSALYFCASSAGGSGSGADTQYFGPGTRLTVL.

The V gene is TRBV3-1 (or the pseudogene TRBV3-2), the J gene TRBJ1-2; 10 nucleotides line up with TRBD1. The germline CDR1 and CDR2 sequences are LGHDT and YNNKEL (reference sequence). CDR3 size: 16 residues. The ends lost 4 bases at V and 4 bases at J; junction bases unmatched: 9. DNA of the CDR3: TGTGCCAGCAGCCTGGGACAGGGGCGTTCCAGCTATGGCTACACCTTC. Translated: CASSLGQGRSSYGYTF.

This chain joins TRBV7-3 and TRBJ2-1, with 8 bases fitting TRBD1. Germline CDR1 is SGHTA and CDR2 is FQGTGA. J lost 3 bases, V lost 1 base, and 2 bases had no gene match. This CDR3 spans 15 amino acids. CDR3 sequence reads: CASSLRGQVYNEQFF. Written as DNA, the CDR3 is TGTGCCAGCAGCTTAAGGGGACAGGTCTACAATGAGCAGTTCTTC. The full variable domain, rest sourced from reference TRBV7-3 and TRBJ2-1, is GAGVSQTPSNKVTEKGKYVELRCDPISGHTALYWYRQSLGQGPEFLIYFQGTGAADDSGLPNDRFFAVRPEGSVSTLKIQRTERGDSAVYLCASSLRGQVYNEQFFGPGTRLTVL.

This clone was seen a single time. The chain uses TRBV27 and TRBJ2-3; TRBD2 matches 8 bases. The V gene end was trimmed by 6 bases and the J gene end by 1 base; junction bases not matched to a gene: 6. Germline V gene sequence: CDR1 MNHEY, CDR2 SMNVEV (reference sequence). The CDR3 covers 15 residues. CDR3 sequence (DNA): TGTGCCAGCAGATCAGCGGGAGCGGGCACAGATACGCAGTATTTT. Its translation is CASRSAGAGTDTQYF.

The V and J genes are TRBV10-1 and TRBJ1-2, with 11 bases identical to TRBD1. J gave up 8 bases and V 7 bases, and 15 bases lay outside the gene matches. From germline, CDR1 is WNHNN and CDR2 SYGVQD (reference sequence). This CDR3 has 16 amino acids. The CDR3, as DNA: TGCGCCAGCAATGCTTCCCCGGGACAGGGGGGAGAAGGCTACACCTTC. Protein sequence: CASNASPGQGGEGYTF.